The clone carrying this TCR beta chain appeared many times. Its antigen is not known. The sample originates from a study of T-cell memory formation after mild COVID-19. On the study more broadly: Largely donor-specific TCR clusters were found. Study conclusions and caveats: Contracting clones from day 15 to 85 had balanced CD4/CD8; later expanders favoured CD4+.

TCRdb called the 5' RACE reads again in MiXCR, with one record for every CDR3 protein. The table lists 300,000 to 400,000 distinct CDR3 sequences, approximately 14% of them singletons. The CDR3 loop spans 12 amino acids. Germline V gives CDR1 SGDLS, CDR2 YYNGEE. V was clipped by 7 bases and J by 5 bases, with 12 bases between them. Material: PBMCs or a T cell subset sorted from them (not recorded which). This chain connects TRBV9 to TRBJ2-5; D might be TRBD1 or TRBD2, each matching 5 bases. This clonotype was obtained from a man aged 18 to 29 who had mild COVID-19 (a few samples of this study predate the infection). Cell type and time point are not known. CDR3 sequence: CASAARGETQYF. In DNA form, the CDR3 reads TGTGCCAGCGCGGCGAGGGGTGAGACCCAGTACTTC.